Presented here are 10 T cell receptor beta chains from one specimen sequenced in a study of T-cell memory formation after mild COVID-19. In TCRdb, the 5' RACE reads were re-called with MiXCR into one record per CDR3 protein. The table shows nearly 200,000 distinct CDR3 sequences, with 15% to 20% occurring only once. Source material: PBMCs or a T cell subset sorted from them (not recorded which). The receptors come from an adult woman who had mild COVID-19 (a few samples of this study predate the infection). Cell type and time point are not known.

In its sample, this clonotype was seen a few times. The V and J genes are TRBV14 and TRBJ2-1; D gene unclear. The length of the CDR3 is 15 residues. Germline CDR1 is SGHDN and CDR2 is FVKESK. The germline V and J ends were trimmed by 0 bases and 9 bases, with 15 bases remaining between them. CDR3 sequence reads: CASSQDPGTLGEQFF. For the CDR3, the DNA is TGTGCCAGCAGCCAAGATCCGGGCACATTGGGTGAGCAGTTCTTC. The variable domain in full, with the rest retrieved from reference TRBV14 and TRBJ2-1, is EAGVTQFPSHSVIEKGQTVTLRCDPISGHDNLYWYRRVMGKEIKFLLHFVKESKQDESGMPNNRFLAERTGGTYSTLKVQPAELEDSGVYFCASSQDPGTLGEQFFGPGTRLTVL.

The V gene is TRBV3-1, the J gene TRBJ2-1; D remains unclear. V lost 1 base, J lost 7 bases, and 11 bases lay in between. This CDR3 is built from 14 residues. The germline gives CDR1 LGHDT, CDR2 YNNKEL (reference sequence). CDR3 coding DNA: TGTGCCAGCAGCCAAGGACTCGACCGAAATGAGCAGTTCTTC. It yields the protein CASSQGLDRNEQFF.

This clonotype was picked up a small number of times. V gene TRBV11-3 combines with J gene TRBJ1-1; D gene ambiguous. Trimming removed 6 bases from V and 11 bases from J, with 13 bases in between. This CDR3 is 11 amino acids long. The germline gives CDR1 SGHNT, CDR2 YENEEA. The DNA for the CDR3 is TGTGCCAGCAGTTTACGGGGAGAGGCTTTCTTT. This translates into CASSLRGEAFF.

V is TRBV6-6 and J is TRBJ1-1; D gene unclear. Trimming shortened V by 7 bases and J by 3 bases, and 18 bases separated the two germline ends. The CDR3 is 15 residues long. The germline gives CDR1 MNHNY, CDR2 SVGAGI (reference sequence). This chain's CDR3 is CASTYSLSRDTEAFF. CDR3 DNA sequence: TGTGCCAGCACCTATTCATTATCCCGGGACACTGAAGCTTTCTTT.

This clonotype was seen a handful of times. The gene calls are TRBV12-5 and TRBJ1-5, with 8 nucleotides matching TRBD1. The CDR3 loop spans 16 amino acids. Germline V gives CDR1 LGHNT, CDR2 FRNRAP. The V gene end was trimmed by 7 bases and the J gene end by 0 bases; junction bases not matched to a gene: 8. CDR3 loop: CASVRGTGYSNQPQHF. The DNA of the CDR3 is TGTGCTAGTGTCCGGGGGACAGGCTATAGCAATCAGCCCCAGCATTTT.

A few counts support this clonotype. This chain joins TRBV19 and TRBJ2-1, with 10 positions matching TRBD1. The length of the CDR3 is 18 residues. The V gene's germline CDR1 is LNHDA and CDR2 SQIVND (reference sequence). V lost 5 bases, J lost 5 bases, and 15 bases stayed unmatched. CDR3 bases: TGTGCCAGTAGTTCAGCGGGGCGCGGGACAGGGGTCGACAATGAGCAGTTCTTC. It specifies CASSSAGRGTGVDNEQFF. Filled out from reference TRBV19 and TRBJ2-1, the complete variable domain reads DGGITQSPKYLFRKEGQNVTLSCEQNLNHDAMYWYRQDPGQGLRLIYYSQIVNDFQKGDIAEGYSVSREKKESFPLTVTSAQKNPTAFYLCASSSAGRGTGVDNEQFFGPGTRLTVL.

The V call is TRBV3-1, the J call TRBJ2-1, with D hard to call. Trimming took off 1 base at V and 2 bases at J, with 9 bases between the two ends. Germline CDR1 reads LGHDT; CDR2 reads YNNKEL (reference sequence). CDR3 size: 15 residues. CDR3 sequence (DNA): TGTGCCAGCAGCCAAGCTGGGTCGGCCTACAATGAGCAGTTCTTC. Translating it yields CASSQAGSAYNEQFF.

This clonotype was observed at least ten times. The chain uses TRBV5-1 and TRBJ2-1, with 8 positions matching TRBD2. This CDR3 has 15 amino acids. Germline CDR1 reads SGHRS; CDR2 reads YFSETQ. The V segment lost 7 bases and the J segment 8 bases; nucleotides outside the gene matches: 14. The CDR3 is CASVRVGGAADEQFF. In nucleotides, the CDR3 is TGCGCCAGCGTGCGAGTCGGGGGGGCTGCCGATGAGCAGTTCTTC.

J is TRBJ2-3 and V is TRBV6-5, with TRBD2 as a possible D gene (5 bases). V was trimmed by 0 bases and J by 6 bases, leaving 13 bases between them. Germline V CDR1 and CDR2: MNHEY, SVGAGI. CDR3 length: 15 amino acids. CDR3 coding DNA: TGTGCCAGCAGTTACTCAGGGAGTCCTAGGGATACGCAGTATTTT. Residues: CASSYSGSPRDTQYF.

Only a few counts were recorded for this clonotype. The chain recombines TRBV5-1 with TRBJ1-6; no clear D. Germline loops: CDR1 SGHRS, CDR2 YFSETQ. This CDR3 comprises 14 residues. The V end was cut by 3 bases, the J end by 8 bases, with 12 bases between. The CDR3 is CASSSGLGHSPLHF. The CDR3 DNA reads as TGCGCCAGCAGCTCGGGGTTAGGGCATTCACCCCTCCACTTT.